These 28 T cell receptor beta chains were all obtained from the same sample, sequenced in a study of siplizumab effects on memory and regulatory T cells. TCRdb's copy holds only in-frame clones and misses some; the assay was immunoSEQ multiplex PCR. The table records around 120,000 clones, about 94% of them present only once. Sequencing used non-Treg CD4+ T cells sorted from blood. These receptors came from a human donor in good health.

The chain couples TRBV7-8 to TRBJ2-6; no clear D. The germline gives CDR1 SGHVS, CDR2 FQNEAQ. Trimming stripped 4 bases from V and 0 bases from J, with 25 bases between. The CDR3 is made up of 21 amino acids. The CDR3 DNA sequence: TGTGCCAGCAGCTCCATAGGACGGACCACATTGACCCCCTCTGGGGCCAACGTCCTGACTTTC. Residues: CASSSIGRTTLTPSGANVLTF.

The rearrangement uses TRBV5-4 and TRBJ2-5, with 7 bases fitting TRBD1. CDR3 length: 14 residues. Unmatched junction bases numbered 6, after V lost 5 bases and J lost 2 bases. Germline assignment: CDR1 SGHNT and CDR2 YYREEE (reference sequence). CDR3 nucleotides: TGTGCCAGCAGTTCGGGACAGCATCAAGAGACCCAGTACTTC. Translation gives CASSSGQHQETQYF. Full variable domain (missing parts from reference TRBV5-4 and TRBJ2-5): ETGVTQSPTHLIKTRGQQVTLRCSSQSGHNTVSWYQQALGQGPQFIFQYYREEENGRGNFPPRFSGLQFPNYSSELNVNALELDDSALYLCASSSGQHQETQYFGPGTRLLVL.

This clone showed up just once. The same CDR3 arises from other DNA sequences in this sample as well. The chain couples TRBV9 to TRBJ1-4; no clear D. V was trimmed by 4 bases and J by 0 bases, leaving 7 bases between them. The germline gives CDR1 SGDLS, CDR2 YYNGEE. CDR3 length: 14 residues. Here the CDR3 reads CASSPTATNEKLFF. As DNA, the CDR3 is TGTGCCAGCAGCCCGACTGCAACTAATGAAAAACTGTTTTTT.

This clone was observed a single time. The J gene is TRBJ2-2, the V gene TRBV5-4; 12 bases line up with TRBD2. The germline CDR1 and CDR2 sequences are SGHNT and YYREEE (reference sequence). The CDR3 has 17 residues. The V and J ends lost 4 bases and 6 bases, in that order; junction bases with no gene match: 10. The CDR3 here is CASSAPTSGRRAGELFF. The CDR3 nucleotides are TGTGCCAGCAGCGCTCCGACTAGCGGGAGAAGGGCCGGGGAGCTGTTTTTT.

The V and J genes are TRBV6-1 and TRBJ2-7; 7 bases line up with TRBD1. This CDR3 contains 13 residues. Germline V gene lookup returns CDR1 MNHNS and CDR2 SASEGT. The V and J ends lost 7 bases and 7 bases, in that order; junction bases with no gene match: 10. CDR3: CASNLDRSLEQYF. The CDR3 bases are TGTGCCAGCAACCTGGACAGGTCATTGGAGCAGTACTTC.

The chain recombines TRBV2 with TRBJ1-6, with 10 bases that match TRBD1. Germline CDR1 SNHLY, CDR2 FYNNEI. Losses at the gene ends were 6 bases for V and 11 bases for J; bases not matched to a gene: 7. This CDR3 contains 14 residues. CDR3 bases: TGTGCCAGCAGCGACAGGGGGCCGACGGCACCCCTCCACTTT. Translated, it gives CASSDRGPTAPLHF. Full variable domain (outside the CDR3, taken from reference TRBV2 and TRBJ1-6): EPEVTQTPSHQVTQMGQEVILRCVPISNHLYFYWYRQILGQKVEFLVSFYNNEISEKSEIFDDQFSVERPDGSNFTLKIRSTKLEDSAMYFCASSDRGPTAPLHFGNGTRLTVT.

The chain joins TRBV5-4 to TRBJ2-7; 10 bases line up with TRBD1. V lost 3 bases and J lost 3; bases outside the gene matches: 12. CDR1 is SGHNT and CDR2 is YYREEE in the germline V gene (reference sequence). This CDR3 has 17 residues. For the CDR3, the DNA is TGTGCCAGCAGCTGGGGGACCCCCGGACAGGGGGGCTACGAGCAGTACTTC. The encoded protein is CASSWGTPGQGGYEQYF.

This sequence joins TRBV7-9 and TRBJ1-1; 9 nucleotides match TRBD1. V shed 4 bases, J shed 1 base, and the junction held 4 bases outside the gene matches. The germline CDR1 and CDR2 sequences are SEHNR and FQNEAQ (reference sequence). CDR3 length: 15 amino acids. Here the CDR3 DNA reads TGTGCCAGCAGCTCTTTGACAGGGGGGAACACTGAAGCTTTCTTT. It specifies CASSSLTGGNTEAFF.

This rearrangement joins TRBV19 to TRBJ1-2, with D unclear. V lost 6 bases to trimming and J lost 4 bases, with 9 bases between them. Germline V gives CDR1 LNHDA, CDR2 SQIVND (reference sequence). The CDR3 has 12 amino acids. This CDR3 reads CASSRPGYGYTF. The CDR3 coding sequence is TGTGCCAGTAGCCGACCCGGCTATGGCTACACCTTC.

The rearrangement joins TRBV9 to TRBJ2-2; TRBD2 aligns across 15 bases. Germline values: CDR1 SGDLS, CDR2 YYNGEE. The V and J ends lost 3 bases and 2 bases, in that order; junction bases with no gene match: 8. The CDR3 runs to 19 residues. The CDR3 sequence is CASSARGLAGGFNTGELFF. The CDR3 DNA reads TGTGCCAGCAGCGCCCGGGGACTAGCGGGAGGATTTAACACCGGGGAGCTGTTTTTT.

The chain uses TRBV29-1 and TRBJ1-2; D is unclear. Germline CDR1 and CDR2: SQVTM and ANQGSEA. The CDR3 has 13 residues. V was cut by 0 bases and J by 3 bases, with 8 bases left in between. The CDR3 protein is CSVEDSFHYGYTF. CDR3 bases: TGCAGCGTTGAAGACAGTTTCCACTATGGCTACACCTTC. Supplemented by reference TRBV29-1 and TRBJ1-2, the full variable domain reads SAVISQKPSRDICQRGTSLTIQCQVDSQVTMMFWYRQQPGQSLTLIATANQGSEATYESGFVIDKFPISRPNLTFSTLTVSNMSPEDSSIYLCSVEDSFHYGYTFGSGTRLTVV.

The chain couples TRBV11-2 to TRBJ1-2; possibly TRBD1 for D (6 bases). Germline V gene lookup returns CDR1 SGHAT and CDR2 FQNNGV. The germline V and J ends were trimmed by 2 bases and 1 base, with 8 bases remaining between them. This CDR3 has 14 amino acids. The CDR3 spells CASSLQGYNYGYTF. The DNA of the CDR3 is TGTGCCAGCAGCTTACAGGGGTATAACTATGGCTACACCTTC.

The genes are TRBV10-3 and TRBJ1-2, with 9 bases fitting TRBD1. Per germline, CDR1 ENHRY and CDR2 SYGVKD. The CDR3 is 15 residues long. With 4 bases clipped from V and 8 bases from J, the junction kept 11 bases outside the gene matches. This chain's CDR3 is CAISVPGQGPQGYTF. CDR3 sequence (DNA): TGTGCCATCAGTGTCCCGGGACAGGGCCCGCAGGGCTACACCTTC.

The rearrangement uses TRBV19 and TRBJ2-7; no definite D call. The germline V and J ends were trimmed by 8 bases and 7 bases, with 18 bases remaining between them. The length of the CDR3 is 13 residues. CDR1 is LNHDA, CDR2 SQIVND, per germline (reference sequence). The CDR3: CASRLSASLEQYF. CDR3 coding DNA: TGTGCCAGTCGACTGTCAGCCTCCCTGGAGCAGTACTTC.

The rearrangement uses TRBV11-2 and TRBJ2-5; tentative D call: TRBD2 (5 bases). Germline values: CDR1 SGHAT, CDR2 FQNNGV. This CDR3 spans 14 amino acids. V was pared by 2 bases and J by 5 bases, with 12 bases between. The CDR3 reads CASSLRLAGETQYF. The CDR3 DNA reads TGTGCCAGCAGCTTAAGGCTAGCCGGCGAGACCCAGTACTTC.

The chain carries TRBV9 and TRBJ2-7; TRBD1 matches at 9 bases. CDR3 length: 13 amino acids. CDR1 and CDR2 from the germline V gene are SGDLS and YYNGEE. With V trimmed by 4 bases and J by 7 bases, 6 bases remained unmatched. The CDR3 DNA follows: TGTGCCAGCAGCCCTCTGACAGGGGGGGAGCAGTACTTC. Amino acids: CASSPLTGGEQYF.

This rearrangement joins TRBV7-2 to TRBJ2-7; 8 nucleotides match TRBD1. V was clipped by 4 bases and J by 3 bases; unmatched bases: 5. CDR3 length: 14 amino acids. In germline, CDR1 is SGHTA, CDR2 FQGNSA. The CDR3 reads CASSSGTGYYEQYF. The CDR3 nucleotides read TGTGCCAGCAGCTCTGGGACAGGATACTACGAGCAGTACTTC.

The chain uses TRBV6-1 and TRBJ2-3; 11 nucleotides match TRBD1. J gave up 0 bases and V 6 bases, and 2 bases lay outside the gene matches. Germline CDR1 is MNHNS and CDR2 is SASEGT. The CDR3 has 15 residues. The CDR3 here is CASRDRGPSTDTQYF. The CDR3 region has the DNA TGTGCCAGCAGGGACAGGGGGCCCAGCACAGATACGCAGTATTTT.

The chain uses TRBV6-1 and TRBJ1-2, with D hard to call. The germline V and J ends were trimmed by 7 bases and 0 bases, with 12 bases remaining between them. Per germline, CDR1 MNHNS and CDR2 SASEGT. The CDR3 covers 14 residues. The CDR3 region is CASTHSLANYGYTF. The DNA for the CDR3 is TGTGCCAGCACTCACTCGCTGGCTAACTATGGCTACACCTTC.

The chain couples TRBV29-1 to TRBJ2-1; 9 nucleotides align to TRBD1. The CDR3 runs to 14 residues. Unmatched junction bases numbered 10, after V lost 7 bases and J lost 6 bases. Germline CDR1 and CDR2: SQVTM and ANQGSEA. This CDR3 reads CSASRDRVINEQFF. The CDR3 DNA follows: TGCAGCGCCTCACGGGACAGGGTAATCAATGAGCAGTTCTTC.

The chain uses TRBV19 and TRBJ1-2; D not certain. The germline V gene encodes CDR1 LNHDA and CDR2 SQIVND (reference sequence). CDR3 size: 14 residues. Trimming took 3 bases from V and 2 from J, leaving 10 bases between them. DNA for the CDR3: TGTGCCAGTAGTATCAGAAGTATAAACTATGGCTACACCTTC. Encoded protein: CASSIRSINYGYTF.

This chain joins TRBV9 and TRBJ2-1; 8 bases match TRBD2. The CDR3 is 16 residues long. J lost 2 bases, V lost 4 bases, and 8 bases had no gene match. CDR1 SGDLS and CDR2 YYNGEE come from the germline V gene. The CDR3 loop is CASSPTTSATYNEQFF. The DNA for the CDR3 is TGTGCCAGCAGCCCGACGACTAGCGCGACCTACAATGAGCAGTTCTTC.

The chain couples TRBV27 to TRBJ2-5; 8 bases are a match to TRBD2. The germline CDR1 and CDR2 sequences are MNHEY and SMNVEV (reference sequence). J was trimmed by 4 bases and V by 10 bases; bases with no gene match: 8. The CDR3 consists of 13 residues. In nucleotides, the CDR3 is TGTGCCACTCTCGGGAGGGGCGGAGAGACCCAGTACTTC. Protein sequence: CATLGRGGETQYF.

The V call is TRBV19, the J call TRBJ2-1, with 11 bases aligning to TRBD2. CDR3 length: 16 amino acids. After removal of 0 bases from V and 10 bases from J, the junction contained 8 bases not matched to a gene. The germline gives CDR1 LNHDA, CDR2 SQIVND (reference sequence). CDR3 sequence reads: CASSIEGTSGPREQFF. The CDR3 DNA sequence: TGTGCCAGTAGTATAGAGGGGACTAGCGGTCCGAGAGAGCAGTTCTTC. Looking up the rest from reference TRBV19 and TRBJ2-1 gives the full variable domain: DGGITQSPKYLFRKEGQNVTLSCEQNLNHDAMYWYRQDPGQGLRLIYYSQIVNDFQKGDIAEGYSVSREKKESFPLTVTSAQKNPTAFYLCASSIEGTSGPREQFFGPGTRLTVL.

This clone has a single count. The rearrangement links TRBV20-1 to TRBJ1-1, with D maybe TRBD1 (5 bases). CDR1 and CDR2 from the germline V gene are DFQATT and SNEGSKA (reference sequence). The CDR3 is made up of 10 amino acids. CDR3 loop: CSAGKTEAFF. CDR3 bases: TGCAGCGCAGGGAAAACTGAAGCTTTCTTT.

A few counts support this clone. This rearrangement joins TRBV19 to TRBJ1-5; possibly TRBD1 for D (5 bases). The germline V gene has CDR1 LNHDA and CDR2 SQIVND (reference sequence). The length of the CDR3 is 15 residues. The germline V and J ends were trimmed by 6 bases and 3 bases, with 15 bases remaining between them. The chain's CDR3 is CASRTGAGNNQPQHF. CDR3 nucleotide sequence: TGTGCCAGTAGGACCGGGGCCGGGAACAATCAGCCCCAGCATTTT.

The chain employs TRBV5-1 and TRBJ1-2, with D possibly TRBD1 on 5 matching bases. The CDR3 length is 15 residues. With 0 bases removed from V and 2 bases from J, the gap between germline ends came to 11 bases. Germline CDR1 is SGHRS and CDR2 is YFSETQ. DNA for the CDR3: TGCGCCAGCAGCTTGGCCCTACAGGCGAACTATGGCTACACCTTC. The encoded protein is CASSLALQANYGYTF. Complete variable domain (other parts from reference TRBV5-1 and TRBJ1-2): KAGVTQTPRYLIKTRGQQVTLSCSPISGHRSVSWYQQTPGQGLQFLFEYFSETQRNKGNFPGRFSGRQFSNSRSEMNVSTLELGDSALYLCASSLALQANYGYTFGSGTRLTVV.

The chain has TRBV11-2 and TRBJ2-1, with no clear D. Germline CDR1 is SGHAT and CDR2 is FQNNGV. V lost 5 bases, J lost 15 bases, and 26 bases lay in between. The CDR3 has 15 residues. Written as DNA, the CDR3 is TGTGCCAGCAGCCTAATAGAGGCCCGTGGCGGTCGGTCGTTCTTC. It specifies CASSLIEARGGRSFF.